These 8 T cell receptor beta chains originate from one sample sequenced in a study of shared clonotypes between healthy human individuals (dated by TCRdb to 2018 to 2020). The library was prepared using the immunoSEQ multiplex PCR assay. The clones in this table, taken by TCRdb from immuneACCESS, are in-frame only. Not every clone is retained; where verified, under half of the shortfall comes from an unresolved V gene, and the cause of the rest is unknown. This sample has about 1,900,000 clones in its table, and approximately 95% of those were observed once. Roughly 1% of the sample belongs to the ten largest clones. CD8 naive samples were CD45RO-negative cells positively selected for CCR7, giving a CD45RA+CCR7+ population that excluded TemRA cells. Sample: naive CD8+ T cells sorted from blood. The cell subset or site label of this sample denotes: CD45RA+CCR7+. The origin of the receptors is a young man in good health.

The chain has TRBV7-2 and TRBJ2-3; D is perhaps TRBD1 (6 bases). The CDR3 sequence is 14 residues long. Trimming took 7 bases from V and 6 from J, leaving 17 bases between them. The germline V gene has CDR1 SGHTA and CDR2 FQGNSA. The CDR3 DNA sequence: TGTGCCAGCACCTGGGAATGGGGGCTGGATACGCAGTATTTT. Translated: CASTWEWGLDTQYF.

Worth noting for this clone: The sample carries other DNA sequences with the same CDR3. This sequence joins TRBV25-1 and TRBJ2-7; unclear D gene. Germline lookup yields CDR1 MGHDK and CDR2 SYGVNS. V was shortened by 8 bases and J by 3 bases, with 8 bases between the two germline ends. This CDR3 contains 11 residues. CDR3 region: CASGLSYEQYF. The DNA for the CDR3 is TGTGCCAGCGGGCTCAGCTACGAGCAGTACTTC.

The chain recombines TRBV11-2 with TRBJ2-5, with TRBD1 identical over 7 bases. Germline CDR1 reads SGHAT; CDR2 reads FQNNGV. The CDR3 consists of 14 residues. V trimming: 6 bases; J trimming: 5 bases; junction bases outside the gene matches: 9. The DNA for the CDR3 is TGTGCCAGCAGACAAGGGGGCTCTCAGGAGACCCAGTACTTC. Translating gives CASRQGGSQETQYF.

The chain employs TRBV27 and TRBJ2-7, with 8 bases lining up with TRBD2. The CDR3 runs to 16 residues. CDR1 is MNHEY and CDR2 is SMNVEV in the germline V gene (reference sequence). V was clipped by 6 bases and J by 0 bases; unmatched bases: 10. CDR3 sequence (DNA): TGTGCCAGCAGCCCGGGGGGGGACTACTTCTCCTACGAGCAGTACTTC. Translated, it gives CASSPGGDYFSYEQYF.

The genes are TRBV5-6 and TRBJ2-5, with D perhaps TRBD2 (5 bases). Germline CDR1 is SGHDT and CDR2 is YYEEEE. Trimming took 0 bases from V and 5 from J, leaving 17 bases between them. CDR3 length: 16 residues. In DNA form, the CDR3 reads TGTGCCAGCAGCTTGGATGGGAGTGGTCCGAGGGAGACCCAGTACTTC. This codes for CASSLDGSGPRETQYF. Looking up the rest from reference TRBV5-6 and TRBJ2-5 gives the full variable domain: DAGVTQSPTHLIKTRGQQVTLRCSPKSGHDTVSWYQQALGQGPQFIFQYYEEEERQRGNFPDRFSGHQFPNYSSELNVNALLLGDSALYLCASSLDGSGPRETQYFGPGTRLLVL.

The rearrangement uses TRBV6-6 and TRBJ2-7; possibly TRBD1 for D (6 bases). CDR3 length: 15 residues. Germline values: CDR1 MNHNY, CDR2 SVGAGI (reference sequence). Deletions cut 5 bases from V and 0 bases from J, with 14 bases between. The CDR3 coding sequence is TGTGCCAGCAGTCCCAGGGGAGCAAGCTCCTACGAGCAGTACTTC. Protein: CASSPRGASSYEQYF.

The rearrangement links TRBV27 to TRBJ2-3; 11 nucleotides agree with TRBD2. The CDR3 is 16 residues long. The trim removed 2 bases at V and 1 base at J, leaving 2 bases unmatched. CDR1 and CDR2 (germline): MNHEY, SMNVEV (reference sequence). The CDR3 DNA follows: TGTGCCAGCAGTTTACCGACTAGCGGGGGCACAGATACGCAGTATTTT. Residues: CASSLPTSGGTDTQYF.

This clone was detected once. J is TRBJ1-1 and V is TRBV5-1; 7 bases line up with TRBD1. The germline gives CDR1 SGHRS, CDR2 YFSETQ. CDR3 length: 14 amino acids. The V gene end was trimmed by 0 bases and the J gene end by 5 bases; junction bases not matched to a gene: 4. The CDR3 sequence is CASSLASTGTEAFF. CDR3 coding DNA: TGCGCCAGCAGCTTGGCCTCGACAGGGACTGAAGCTTTCTTT.